The present T cell receptor (beta chain) was sequenced within a study of blood T cell repertoires in COVID-19. The method was immunoSEQ multiplex PCR; TCRdb's version includes in-frame clones alone and lacks a portion of them. The sample comprises 250,000 to 300,000 clones, approximately 89% of which are singletons, and approximately 10% rests with the top ten. V shed 4 bases and J 5 bases; nucleotides not matched to a gene: 1. The CDR3 runs to 12 residues. The germline CDR1 and CDR2 sequences are SNHLY and FYNNEI. This receptor was obtained from a woman between 25 and 40 years old with COVID-19, enrolled during active disease. The rearrangement links TRBV2 to TRBJ2-7, with 8 bases fitting TRBD1. The sequencing input was peripheral blood. The CDR3 nucleotides are TGTGCCAGCAGTGGACAGGGGAACGAGCAGTACTTC. This sequence encodes CASSGQGNEQYF.